This T cell receptor (beta chain) was identified during a study of T cell clonotyping in hematopoietic cell transplantation. This CDR3 comprises 14 residues. In germline, CDR1 is SGHRS, CDR2 YFSETQ. The trim removed 7 bases at V and 8 bases at J, leaving 7 bases unmatched. Time point in this sample: recipient sample about 28 days before transplant, after cytoreduction. Some clones are missing from TCRdb's copy, which holds only in-frame ones; the method was immunoSEQ multiplex PCR. Here the sample spans about 76,000 clones, 90% to 97% being singletons. Sequencing used peripheral blood mononuclear cells, obtained before stem cell transplant. The chain recombines TRBV5-1 with TRBJ1-4; 11 bases match TRBD1. This sequence was found in a woman aged 45-59 years with acute myeloid leukemia. Some clones in this sample may be carry-over from other donors' samples. The CDR3 sequence is CASGRGTGGEKLFF. DNA of the CDR3: TGCGCCAGCGGCCGCGGGACAGGGGGGGAAAAACTGTTTTTT.